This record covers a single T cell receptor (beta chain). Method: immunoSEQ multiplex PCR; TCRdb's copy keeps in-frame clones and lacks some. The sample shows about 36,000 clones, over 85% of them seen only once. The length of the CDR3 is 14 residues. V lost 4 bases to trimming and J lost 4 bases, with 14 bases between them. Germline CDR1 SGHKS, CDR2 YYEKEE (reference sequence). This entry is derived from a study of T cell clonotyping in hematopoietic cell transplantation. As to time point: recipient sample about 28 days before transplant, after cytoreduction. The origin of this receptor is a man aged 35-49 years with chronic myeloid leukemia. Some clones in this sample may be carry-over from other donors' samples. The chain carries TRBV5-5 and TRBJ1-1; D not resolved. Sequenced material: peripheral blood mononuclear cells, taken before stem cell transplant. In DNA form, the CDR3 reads TGTGCCAGCAGCCCGGGGTGGTCAGGCACTGAAGCTTTCTTT. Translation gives CASSPGWSGTEAFF.